This T cell receptor (beta chain) was observed in a study of blood T cell repertoires in COVID-19. About the research overall: Samples representing acute and convalescent COVID-19 were sourced from the United States, Italy and Spain. PBMCs, B-cell-depleted T cells, or T cells provided the cDNA or gDNA that made up the material.

Seattle participants joined during active infection and were tracked over time. Clones were sequenced by immunoSEQ multiplex PCR, and TCRdb holds only the in-frame ones, with some missing. Among under 95,000 clones, 90% to 95% were seen once, and the ten largest hold just over 2.5%. Trimming took 5 bases from V and 2 from J; bases not matched to a gene: 3. The CDR3 loop spans 13 amino acids. Germline V gene data show CDR1 as SGHRS and CDR2 as YFSETQ. This TCR was sampled from a man between 45 and 60 years old with COVID-19, enrolled during active disease. The sequenced sample was peripheral blood. V and J are TRBV5-1 and TRBJ2-7; 8 positions agree with TRBD1. The CDR3 protein is CASSPDRAYEQYF. Here the CDR3 DNA reads TGCGCCAGCAGTCCGGACAGGGCCTACGAGCAGTACTTC. The complete variable domain, with remaining parts taken from reference TRBV5-1 and TRBJ2-7, reads KAGVTQTPRYLIKTRGQQVTLSCSPISGHRSVSWYQQTPGQGLQFLFEYFSETQRNKGNFPGRFSGRQFSNSRSEMNVSTLELGDSALYLCASSPDRAYEQYFGPGTRLTVT.